The 5 T cell receptor beta chains presented below share a single source sample, sequenced in a study of T cell clones after liver transplantation. Assay used: immunoSEQ multiplex PCR; TCRdb lists only in-frame clones, some missing. This table has tens of thousands of clones, over 70% appearing once. The sequences come from CD4+ T cells from blood, collected before liver transplant. The receptor source for this set is a human donor who received a liver transplant.

This clone was counted a single time. The chain uses TRBV5-1 and TRBJ1-4; TRBD1 matches at 8 bases. Germline CDR1 and CDR2: SGHRS and YFSETQ. The CDR3 totals 17 residues. Trimming at V came to 2 bases and at J to 1 base, leaving 7 bases not matched to a gene. CDR3 DNA: TGCGCCAGCAGCTTATATGGACAGGGTGGAACTAATGAAAAACTGTTTTTT. It yields the protein CASSLYGQGGTNEKLFF.

This clone was counted a single time. The chain links TRBV19 to TRBJ1-5; D is unclear. V lost 6 bases, J lost 0 bases, and 21 bases lay in between. This CDR3 comprises 18 residues. Germline CDR1 LNHDA, CDR2 SQIVND (reference sequence). The chain's CDR3 is CASRYSVGSLLSNQPQHF. The CDR3 DNA reads TGTGCCAGTAGGTATAGCGTTGGGAGTTTACTTAGCAATCAGCCCCAGCATTTT.

The chain joins TRBV7-2 to TRBJ1-3, with 11 bases lining up with TRBD1. The CDR3 consists of 17 residues. The germline gives CDR1 SGHTA, CDR2 FQGNSA. The V segment lost 5 bases and the J segment 3 bases; nucleotides outside the gene matches: 9. CDR3 DNA sequence: TGTGCCAGCAGCGCCGGGACAGGGGGTATCGGTGGAAACACCATATATTTT. Translating it yields CASSAGTGGIGGNTIYF.

The chain links TRBV7-9 to TRBJ2-1; no clear D gene. The CDR3 spans 13 residues. CDR1 is SEHNR and CDR2 is FQNEAQ in the germline V gene (reference sequence). Trimming cost V 1 base and J 6 bases, with 7 bases left between them. The CDR3: CASSLGGLNEQFF. CDR3 nucleotide sequence: TGTGCCAGCAGCTTAGGAGGCCTCAATGAGCAGTTCTTC.

The chain uses TRBV2 and TRBJ1-4; no reliable D call. The ends were cut back, 2 bases at V and 7 bases at J, with 8 bases in the middle. Germline CDR1 SNHLY, CDR2 FYNNEI. The CDR3 sequence is 13 residues long. The CDR3 reads CASSERGPEKLFF. The CDR3 DNA reads TGTGCCAGCAGTGAAAGAGGGCCTGAAAAACTGTTTTTT.